This T cell receptor (beta chain) was captured by sequencing in a study of response to subunit inactivated influenza vaccine. Using its own MiXCR run on the RT-PCR reads, TCRdb lists one record per CDR3 protein. The sample includes more than 700,000 distinct CDR3 sequences, 21% of them seen just once. The CDR3 runs to 13 residues. Between the trimmed V and J ends, which lost 5 bases and 5 bases, there was a span of 9 bases. This clonotype was seen more than once but under ten times. The sequenced sample was PBMCs from blood, obtained approximately 5 days after vaccination. This TCR came from a man in his forties or fifties who received an inactivated influenza vaccine. The chain is built from TRBV12-3 or TRBV12-4 and TRBJ2-2; no firm D call. CDR3: CASSPDGTGELFF. DNA of the CDR3: TGTGCCAGCAGTCCCGACGGGACCGGGGAGCTGTTTTTT.